This TCR beta chain was recovered during a study of beta chain features in type 1 diabetes. Study-level findings and limits: Across all four CD4+ subsets, people with type 1 diabetes showed modestly shorter TCRB CDR3s. Possible PCR preference for shorter templates applied equally to patients and controls. The influence of HLA type on TCRB rearrangement stayed undetermined. In the patient group, naive, central memory and Treg TCRB repertoires seemed more alike than in the healthy donor group. VDJ junctions from type 1 diabetes patients carried fewer insertions and larger deletions.

Notes on this clone: No antigen is known for it.

Sequencing targeted expressed TCRB transcripts, as all isolated RNA had been reverse transcribed. Generated by immunoSEQ multiplex PCR, the TCRdb table keeps only in-frame clones and is missing some. In the table there are about 240,000 clones, around 14% of which are singletons. This receptor was identified in a man aged 25 to 40 with type 1 diabetes. Sequencing was carried out using naive CD4+ T cells from blood.

DNA for the CDR3: TGTGCCTGGGCCCCGGGAACTTCAAATGAAAAACTGTTTTTT. It translates to CAWAPGTSNEKLFF. This chain links TRBV30 with TRBJ1-4, with unresolved D. Trimming removed 5 bases at V and 5 bases at J, with 15 bases between. CDR1 is GTSNPN and CDR2 is SVGIG in the germline V gene (reference sequence). CDR3 length: 14 amino acids.